A selection of T cell receptor beta chains follows, all from one sample in a study of blood T cell repertoires in COVID-19. Assay used: immunoSEQ multiplex PCR; TCRdb lists only in-frame clones, some missing. The sample contains fewer than 500,000 clones, roughly 87% of which appear only once. The sequencing sample was made of PBMCs or T cells enriched from blood (not recorded which). These receptors all come from a woman under 30 with acute COVID-19. Each CDR3 is given without its conserved first and last residue. Fields, in order: J gene, V gene, CDR3 length, clone size, CDR3 protein. Clone size is given for some rows only: seen once, a few or many times, or a class if the clone is expanded.

TRBJ2-5 | TRBV5-1 | 14 | . | ASSLGQGASSETQY
TRBJ2-7 | TRBV7-2 | 11 | . | ASSGGRAYEQY
TRBJ2-3 | TRBV5-1 | 12 | . | ASNPGGATDTQY
TRBJ2-7 | TRBV2 | 16 | . | ASSEAEGLAGGSYEQY
TRBJ2-1 | TRBV15 | 18 | . | ATSRPGLADQIPSYNEQF
TRBJ1-4 | TRBV4-3 | 17 | . | ASSQEGGTGVFGTEKLF
TRBJ2-6 | TRBV27 | 17 | . | ASSLNGPRVLSGANVLT
TRBJ2-1 | TRBV19 | 12 | . | ASSTTQGWNEQF
TRBJ2-1 | TRBV29-1 | 11 | . | SVLLSSYNEQF
TRBJ2-3 | TRBV9 | 14 | . | ASSVSDRISTDTQY
TRBJ2-3 | TRBV6-5 | 14 | . | ASSYSGGAITDTQY
TRBJ2-1 | TRBV14 | 16 | . | ASSQVRGAGGPYNEQF
TRBJ2-1 | TRBV19 | 13 | . | ASTGRRSSYNEQF
TRBJ2-5 | TRBV25-1 | 15 | . | ASSAKLLKLYQETQY
TRBJ2-5 | TRBV4-3 | 13 | . | ASSQGTSFQETQY
TRBJ2-1 | TRBV7-3 | 15 | . | ASSPQGRPSSYNEQF
TRBJ1-5 | TRBV28 | 11 | . | AARTGSNQPQH
TRBJ2-5 | TRBV11-2 | 12 | once | ASSPKITKETQY
TRBJ1-5 | TRBV4-1 | 14 | . | ASSQGNQGVGQPQH
TRBJ2-3 | TRBV7-6 | 13 | . | ASSLRLASTDTQY
TRBJ1-2 | TRBV20-1 | 11 | . | SASLGAVYGYT
TRBJ1-6 | TRBV6-5 | 14 | . | ASSYSGTGSSSPLH
TRBJ2-7 | TRBV5-4 | 10 | few | ASSADFYEQY
TRBJ2-1 | TRBV6-5 | 13 | . | ASILSGTVDNEQF
TRBJ1-4 | TRBV29-1 | 11 | . | SVGPGQGEKLF
TRBJ2-4 | TRBV28 | 11 | . | ASTVPGLNIQY
TRBJ1-2 | TRBV19 | 11 | . | ASRQGFADGYT
TRBJ1-1 | TRBV6-2/TRBV6-3 | 13 | . | ASSQDYRGYTEAF
TRBJ2-7 | TRBV28 | 11 | once | ASAAEPSYEQY
TRBJ2-3 | TRBV19 | 13 | once | ASSMGLGSSDTQY
TRBJ1-4 | TRBV27 | 12 | . | ASSPHGQDEKLF
TRBJ2-7 | TRBV6-5 | 13 | . | ASSSGLAGGYEQY